A single T cell receptor beta chain is shown here with its context. Combining a sample-barcoded 5' primer with a J-beta primer mix, a second PCR ran for about 6 to 11 cycles. TCRdb called the 5' RACE reads again in MiXCR, with one record for every CDR3 protein. The sample shows around 780,000 distinct CDR3 sequences, around a quarter of them seen only once. The data were obtained in a study of blood T cells in healthy people across ages. This CDR3 has 15 residues. Trimming shortened V by 0 bases and J by 1 base, and 13 bases separated the two germline ends. Per the germline V gene, CDR1 is DFQATT and CDR2 is SNEGSKA (reference sequence). The same sample was also studied in work on T cells of mothers and their children. Turning to that study: There were no persistent microchimeric T cell clones detected.

The TCR sequence derives from a boy aged 5-17 years in good health. The sequencing sample was made of blood. The chain joins TRBV20-1 to TRBJ2-7; D may be TRBD1 (5 bases). CDR3: CSARDWKGPSYEQYF. DNA for the CDR3: TGCAGTGCTAGAGATTGGAAGGGGCCGTCCTACGAGCAGTACTTC.